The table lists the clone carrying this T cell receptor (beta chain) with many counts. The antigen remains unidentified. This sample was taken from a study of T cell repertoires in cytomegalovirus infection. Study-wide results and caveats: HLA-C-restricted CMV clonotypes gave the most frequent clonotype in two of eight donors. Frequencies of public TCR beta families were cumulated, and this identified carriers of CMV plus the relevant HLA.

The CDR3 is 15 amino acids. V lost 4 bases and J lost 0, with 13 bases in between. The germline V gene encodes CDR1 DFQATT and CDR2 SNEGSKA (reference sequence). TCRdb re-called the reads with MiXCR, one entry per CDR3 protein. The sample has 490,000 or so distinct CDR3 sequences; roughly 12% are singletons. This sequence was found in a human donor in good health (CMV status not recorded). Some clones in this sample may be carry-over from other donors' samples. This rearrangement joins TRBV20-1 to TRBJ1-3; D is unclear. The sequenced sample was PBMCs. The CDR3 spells CSATTSFVSGNTIYF. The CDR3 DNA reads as TGCAGTGCTACAACGTCCTTCGTCTCTGGAAACACCATATATTTT.